Following are 23 T cell receptor beta chains from one sample sequenced in a study of cytomegalovirus exposure and HLA in healthy donors. Amplification used 60 Vbeta primers and 13 Jbeta primers. The table came from immunoSEQ multiplex PCR; TCRdb's copy has only in-frame clones and leaves some out. The sample yields roughly 140,000 clones, about 80% seen once. Specimen: PBMCs. The source is a male donor in good health and CMV-seronegative.

The chain couples TRBV27 to TRBJ2-1; TRBD2 agrees at 7 bases. This CDR3 has 14 residues. V trimming: 6 bases; J trimming: 1 base; junction bases outside the gene matches: 3. Germline values: CDR1 MNHEY, CDR2 SMNVEV (reference sequence). Written as DNA, the CDR3 is TGTGCCAGCAGACTCGGGGGGTCCTACAATGAGCAGTTCTTC. It encodes CASRLGGSYNEQFF.

The chain combines TRBV11-1 with TRBJ2-7; TRBD1 agrees at 7 bases. This CDR3 contains 14 residues. The V and J ends lost 5 bases and 4 bases, in that order; junction bases with no gene match: 8. Germline V gives CDR1 SGHAT, CDR2 FQDESV (reference sequence). The CDR3 nucleotides are TGTGCCAGCAGCCTCGACAGGGCCTCGTACGAGCAGTACTTC. Amino acids: CASSLDRASYEQYF.

The chain is built from TRBV9 and TRBJ2-7; 7 positions agree with TRBD2. CDR3 length equals 16 residues. Germline V gives CDR1 SGDLS, CDR2 YYNGEE. Trimming cost V 0 bases and J 0 bases; bases outside gene matches: 6. The CDR3 DNA is TGTGCCAGCAGCGTAGGACGAGGGGACTACTCCTACGAGCAGTACTTC. The encoded protein is CASSVGRGDYSYEQYF.

CDR3 nucleotides: TGTGCCTGGAGGAGGGGACAGAGCTCTGGAAACACCATATATTTT. It specifies CAWRRGQSSGNTIYF. V gene TRBV30 combines with J gene TRBJ1-3, with 7 bases that match TRBD1. The germline gives CDR1 GTSNPN, CDR2 SVGIG (reference sequence). This CDR3 is built from 15 residues. Trimming cost V 3 bases and J 0 bases; bases outside gene matches: 5.

As concerns this clone: The identical CDR3 is also encoded by other nucleotide sequences in the sample. The chain couples TRBV19 to TRBJ2-7; 7 nucleotides agree with TRBD2. The CDR3 has 16 amino acids. J gave up 0 bases and V 3 bases, and 8 bases lay outside the gene matches. CDR1 and CDR2 (germline): LNHDA, SQIVND (reference sequence). The CDR3 nucleotides are TGTGCCAGTAGTATTACTTTCGGGAGGAGCTCCTACGAGCAGTACTTC. It is translated as CASSITFGRSSYEQYF.

This chain connects TRBV14 to TRBJ2-3; 7 bases match TRBD2. CDR3 length: 16 amino acids. CDR1 and CDR2 (germline): SGHDN, FVKESK. V lost 4 bases, J lost 2 bases, and 9 bases stayed unmatched. CDR3 sequence (DNA): TGTGCCAGCAGCCCCCTGGCGGGGGACGCCACAGATACGCAGTATTTT. It is translated as CASSPLAGDATDTQYF.

This clone was detected only once. This chain joins TRBV7-9 and TRBJ1-5; 8 bases match TRBD1. The trim removed 6 bases at V and 4 bases at J, leaving 11 bases unmatched. This CDR3 comprises 16 residues. Germline V lookup: CDR1 SEHNR, CDR2 FQNEAQ (reference sequence). The CDR3 DNA sequence: TGTGCCAGCAGTTCCCCACAGGGGGATCCGAATCAGCCCCAGCATTTT. It specifies CASSSPQGDPNQPQHF.

This sequence joins TRBV9 and TRBJ2-2, with 7 bases fitting TRBD1. V lost 1 base and J lost 1; bases outside the gene matches: 4. The CDR3 covers 16 residues. The germline V gene has CDR1 SGDLS and CDR2 YYNGEE. As DNA, the CDR3 is TGTGCCAGCAGCGTAAGGGGACAGATGAACACCGGGGAGCTGTTTTTT. Amino acids: CASSVRGQMNTGELFF. The full variable domain, completed using reference TRBV9 and TRBJ2-2, is DSGVTQTPKHLITATGQRVTLRCSPRSGDLSVYWYQQSLDQGLQFLIQYYNGEERAKGNILERFSAQQFPDLHSELNLSSLELGDSALYFCASSVRGQMNTGELFFGEGSRLTVL.

The gene calls are TRBV4-1 and TRBJ2-1, with TRBD1 as a possible D gene (5 bases). Between the trimmed V and J ends, which lost 0 bases and 4 bases, there was a span of 10 bases. CDR1 MGHRA and CDR2 YSYEKL come from the germline V gene. The CDR3 covers 15 residues. The CDR3 protein is CASSQDSQGYNEQFF. In DNA, the CDR3 is TGCGCCAGCAGCCAAGATTCTCAGGGTTACAATGAGCAGTTCTTC.

This chain connects TRBV21-1 to TRBJ1-4. TRBV21-1 has pseudogene status. This CDR3 contains 15 residues. As DNA, the CDR3 is TGTGCCAGCAGCAAAGTGTCACAGGAGGGTGAAAAACTGTTTTTT. It yields the protein CASSKVSQEGEKLFF.

The chain joins TRBV9 to TRBJ2-3, with 11 bases identical to TRBD2. This CDR3 contains 18 residues. With V trimmed by 4 bases and J by 4 bases, 14 bases remained unmatched. Germline CDR1 reads SGDLS; CDR2 reads YYNGEE. The CDR3 region is CASSLNPLLAGVSDTQYF. For the CDR3, the DNA is TGTGCCAGCAGCCTTAATCCCTTACTAGCGGGAGTATCAGATACGCAGTATTTT.

The chain links TRBV27 to TRBJ1-1; 10 bases agree with TRBD1. Germline CDR1 reads MNHEY; CDR2 reads SMNVEV (reference sequence). V was pared by 6 bases and J by 4 bases, with 8 bases of the junction left unmatched. The CDR3 extends over 15 amino acids. CDR3 in DNA: TGTGCCAGCAGCAATCACCGGACAGGGGGCACTGAAGCTTTCTTT. This encodes CASSNHRTGGTEAFF.

The chain couples TRBV7-8 to TRBJ2-6; no reliable D call. V was shortened by 2 bases and J by 3 bases, with 8 bases between the two germline ends. The CDR3 has 15 residues. Germline V gives CDR1 SGHVS, CDR2 FQNEAQ. CDR3 region: CASSLNSHGANVLTF. Here the CDR3 DNA reads TGTGCCAGCAGCTTAAACAGCCATGGGGCCAACGTCCTGACTTTC. Combining the CDR3 with reference TRBV7-8 and TRBJ2-6 gives the whole variable domain GAGVSQSPRYKVAKRGQDVALRCDPISGHVSLFWYQQALGQGPEFLTYFQNEAQLDKSGLPSDRFFAERPEGSVSTLKIQRTQQEDSAVYLCASSLNSHGANVLTFGAGSRLTVL.

This chain links TRBV4-3 with TRBJ1-1; unclear D gene. Trimming shortened V by 0 bases and J by 7 bases, and 9 bases separated the two germline ends. The CDR3 runs to 13 residues. Germline CDR1 and CDR2: LGHNA and YSLEER. Written as DNA, the CDR3 is TGCGCCAGCAGCCAAGATACGGAGCTTGAAGCTTTCTTT. It translates to CASSQDTELEAFF.

This clone has a handful of counts. This chain joins TRBV9 and TRBJ2-7; 8 nucleotides line up with TRBD2. Trimming removed 0 bases from V and 7 bases from J; junction bases left unmatched: 9. Germline CDR1 and CDR2: SGDLS and YYNGEE. The CDR3 is 15 residues long. CDR3 sequence reads: CASSVDGLAGREQYF. CDR3 sequence (DNA): TGTGCCAGCAGCGTAGATGGGCTAGCGGGCCGAGAGCAGTACTTC.

The chain links TRBV30 to TRBJ2-3, with TRBD1 as a possible D gene (5 bases). CDR1 is GTSNPN, CDR2 SVGIG, per germline (reference sequence). The CDR3 length is 11 residues. V was pared by 5 bases and J by 6 bases, with 9 bases between. The DNA of the CDR3 is TGTGCCTGGGGTTGGGGCGATACGCAGTATTTT. This encodes CAWGWGDTQYF.

The chain carries TRBV13 and TRBJ2-2, with TRBD2 matching 11 bases. Germline trimming cut 5 bases from V and 6 bases from J; bases unmatched to any gene: 5. In germline, CDR1 is PRHDT, CDR2 FYEKMQ (reference sequence). The CDR3 has 15 residues. CDR3 protein: CASSRWTSGSGELFF. The CDR3 DNA sequence: TGTGCCAGCAGCAGATGGACTAGCGGGTCCGGGGAGCTGTTTTTT.

The genes are TRBV7-7 and TRBJ2-1, with 13 bases identical to TRBD2. Trimming cost V 1 base and J 6 bases; bases outside gene matches: 3. This CDR3 has 16 residues. Per germline, CDR1 SSHAT and CDR2 FNYEAQ (reference sequence). For the CDR3, the DNA is TGTGCCAGCAGCTTAGGACTAGCGGGAGGCGGCAATGAGCAGTTCTTC. It encodes CASSLGLAGGGNEQFF. Full variable domain (rest looked up from reference TRBV7-7 and TRBJ2-1): GAGVSQSPRYKVTKRGQDVTLRCDPISSHATLYWYQQALGQGPEFLTYFNYEAQPDKSGLPSDRFSAERPEGSISTLTIQRTEQRDSAMYRCASSLGLAGGGNEQFFGPGTRLTVL.

The J gene is TRBJ2-7, the V gene TRBV7-2; 8 positions agree with TRBD2. The V gene's germline CDR1 is SGHTA and CDR2 FQGNSA. CDR3 length: 15 amino acids. J was trimmed by 2 bases and V by 7 bases; bases with no gene match: 10. The CDR3 loop is CASIPTTSATYEQYF. The CDR3, as DNA: TGTGCCAGCATCCCAACGACTAGCGCCACCTACGAGCAGTACTTC.

For this clone: The junction differs from germline at one of its ends, possibly a read error. V is TRBV11-3 and J is TRBJ2-1; 7 positions agree with TRBD1. The CDR3 totals 15 residues. In germline, CDR1 is SGHNT, CDR2 YENEEA. In nucleotides, the CDR3 is TGTGCCAACAGCCCTGAACAGGGGATCTACAATGAGCAGTTCTTC. This encodes CANSPEQGIYNEQFF.

On this clone itself: One end of the junction fails to match germline, which may point to a read error. The chain carries TRBV10-1 and TRBJ2-2; 8 positions match TRBD2. The CDR3 totals 17 residues. Germline loops: CDR1 WNHNN, CDR2 SYGVQD (reference sequence). The CDR3 reads CASSESGASGPHRGTVF. The CDR3 nucleotides read TGCGCCAGCAGTGAGTCGGGGGCTAGCGGGCCACACCGGGGAACTGTTTTT.

The V call is TRBV7-2, the J call TRBJ2-7, with D perhaps matching TRBD2 (6 bases). The CDR3 runs 13 residues. Trimming removed 1 base from V and 7 bases from J, with 11 bases in between. CDR1 is SGHTA, CDR2 FQGNSA, per germline. The CDR3 loop reads CASSLGLVGEQYF. In nucleotides, the CDR3 is TGTGCCAGCAGCTTAGGACTAGTGGGGGAGCAGTACTTC.

The gene calls are TRBV6-5 and TRBJ2-7, with D possibly TRBD2 on 6 matching bases. CDR1 MNHEY and CDR2 SVGAGI come from the germline V gene. The CDR3 has 16 residues. V lost 4 bases, J lost 3 bases, and 19 bases lay in between. CDR3 DNA sequence: TGTGCCAGCAGTTGGGCAAGCCGGGACTTCGACTACGAGCAGTACTTC. This encodes CASSWASRDFDYEQYF.